This T cell receptor beta chain was profiled in a study of cytomegalovirus exposure and HLA in healthy donors (dated by TCRdb to the late 2010s). For the wider study: An earlier analysis of approximately 600 of the donors reported about 250 Gb of sequence data and around 110 million unique TCR beta sequences from approximately 180 million T cells. Around 300 gigabases of sequencing data and 80 million or so unique TCR sequences were included in an early release covering several hundred HLA-typed donors. Of the roughly 400 genotyped donors, 81% were placed in the genetic ancestry cluster associated with self-reported Caucasian donors. The aim of the study was to test whether cataloging public T cell receptors could identify signatures of past pathogen exposure. The study used immunosequencing to profile the T cell repertoires of approximately 630 subjects and linked those repertoires to cytomegalovirus serostatus. In addition to the first cohort of around 670 subjects, a separate validation cohort of 120 different subjects was used. To predict cytomegalovirus infection status, the study brought together high-throughput TCR immunosequencing, statistical association of individual TCRs with disease status, and machine learning. A later analysis re-analyzed previously published TCR beta repertoires from about 730 donors and added high-resolution HLA genotyping to study TCR occurrence patterns. Rather than drawing on any new phenotypic data, the later analysis identified candidate immune exposures from TCR beta sequences and the way those sequences occurred across donors. An earlier analysis of around 540 of the donors applied high-throughput TCR beta sequencing to assess whether each TCR beta V gene segment acted as functional or pseudogenic. Alongside the repertoire data, information on donor age, sex, ethnicity and CMV serostatus was compiled. Genome-wide SNP genotypes for about three fifths of the roughly 670 donors were used in a later genetic analysis, which treated that subset as a discovery cohort. All discovery cohort repertoires had been generated using a single sequencing platform. Both class I and class II loci were covered by HLA typing, at four-digit resolution. The number of typed donors differed by locus: about 620-630 for A, B, C, DRB1 and DQB1; 522 for DQA1; 606 for DPA1; and roughly 450 for DPB1. Because of strong linkage in the cohort, five DR-DQ haplotypes were treated as single units for association and clustering. Across around 400 genotyped donors of the cohort, an average of 235,054 unique TCR beta nucleotide sequences per donor were sequenced, and around 19% of those sequences were non-productive. Study-level results and caveats: The 87-base-pair reads could not distinguish some IMGT-functional V segments, including TRBV6-2 and TRBV6-3, so those segments were excluded. The study gave a list of about 150 TCR beta chains associated with cytomegalovirus. According to a later analysis, parvovirus B19, influenza, CMV and Epstein-Barr virus appeared linked to several top co-occurrence clusters. Linkage disequilibrium might explain the correlated functional status among segregating V segments, but an unknown experimental factor could not be excluded. The authors suggested that the approach could potentially be generalized to other disease states and immunological phenotypes. Immune exposure information for the cohort was limited to CMV serostatus. A further reported finding was that TCR beta sequences accurately predicted the HLA-A and HLA-B alleles for most subjects in the first cohort. Because HLA typing was missing for some donors at each locus, association tests included only the typed subset. Roughly uniform sequencing depth across donors was assumed in presence/absence analyses, although this assumption may not hold. Most TCR sequences were observed very rarely across donors, whereas some public TCRs were present in many individuals. The sequencing pipeline was judged likely to have produced a cluster of highly shared sequence variants as a technical artifact. The earlier analysis of 587 of the donors excluded some 16 rarely observed V segments, including chromosome 9 orphons, because counts were too low. An earlier analysis of 450 to 750 of the donors showed that most TCR beta V segments appeared in productive rearrangements either about 87% or about 30% of the time, which broadly matched IMGT annotations. According to a later analysis, TCR association rates differed among HLA loci, with DRB1 alleles showing the most associated TCRs and HLA-C alleles showing the fewest. In vitro tests confirmed that a few of the cytomegalovirus-associated TCR beta chains recognize cytomegalovirus antigens. The classifier was reported to diagnose cytomegalovirus status with high specificity and sensitivity in both the original cohort and the validation cohort. In a later analysis, most CMV-associated TCR beta chains were found to appear HLA-restricted, with HLA associations seemingly driven largely by CMV exposure. In a later genetic analysis, fewer N-insertions in productive TCRs were reported among donors in an Asian-associated ancestry cluster than the roughly 700-donor mean. A later analysis found that HLA-associated TCR beta chains were more clonally expanded and had lower generation probabilities than equally common non-associated chains. When HLA alleles, especially DR and DQ, strongly co-occurred, TCR associations were difficult to assign to individual alleles. V-gene and J-gene trimming of TCR beta chains was associated with a missense DCLRE1C variant in a later genetic analysis, and the association was replicated in an independent cohort. In a later analysis, some 18,000 TCR beta sequences were associated with specific HLA alleles at a false discovery rate of 0.05. In this cohort, only TCR beta chains were sequenced, and detectable features were limited by the absence of alpha or paired-chain data.

The cohort was made up of 500 to 850 healthy bone marrow donors. At the time of sampling, every cohort member was nominally healthy, though immune exposures that went unrecorded were likely present. The donor was CMV seropositive and belonged to the group of more than 250 seropositive cohort members. Every donor gave a peripheral blood sample, and the peripheral blood mononuclear cells from that sample were used for TCR beta sequencing. Genomic DNA was extracted from the blood cell samples with the Qiagen DNeasy Blood Extraction Kit. The germline ends are 6 bases apart after V is trimmed by 2 bases and J by 0 bases. In the germline V gene, CDR1 corresponds to SGHRS and CDR2 to YFSETQ. Its CDR3 holds 14 amino acids, cysteine through phenylalanine. Only the CDR3 region is kept as DNA, spanning 42 bases read in frame from base 1. The table lists this clone with a count of one. The specificity of this receptor is unknown. Per-nucleotide qualities are absent, and no much larger clonotype sits a single base away.

The method behind the library was the immunoSEQ multiplex PCR assay. For the multiplex PCR, a mixture combining 60 forward primers for TCR Vbeta segments and 13 reverse primers for TCR Jbeta segments was used. The CDR3 region of rearranged TCR beta genes was amplified from genomic DNA by a multiplex PCR assay. The amplified TCR beta libraries were sequenced on the Illumina HiSeq System as 87-base-pair reads. The authors' analysis ran thus. In a later analysis, tens of millions of unique TCR beta chains were counted across the approximately 620 repertoires, and some 10 million of these chains were shared by at least two donors. Raw reads were error-corrected and collapsed into unique sequences by a nearest-neighbor algorithm in which closely related sequences were merged to remove PCR and sequencing errors. To assign V, D and J gene segments, CDR3 sequences were aligned to IMGT reference sequences. Each retained sequence needed at least a six-nucleotide match to both a V gene segment and a J gene segment. A rearrangement counted as productive if the CDR3 had no stop codons and remained in frame with V and J, and every other rearrangement counted as non-productive. CDR3 was defined by IMGT convention, running from the second conserved V-encoded cysteine to the conserved J-encoded phenylalanine. In an earlier analysis of more than 550 of the donors, sequences lacking an unambiguous match to a single V gene segment were excluded. In an earlier analysis of 587 of the donors, a V segment was called functional when productive rearrangements were above 56.7%, and segregating when the standard deviation between donors exceeded 5%. A statistical classification framework was built to diagnose cytomegalovirus status from the catalog of TCR beta chain sequences. In a later analysis, V and J genes were assigned by comparing TCR nucleotide sequences against IMGT/GENE-DB human TR gene sequences. The TCRdist pipeline was used in a later analysis to assign CDR3 sequences and most-parsimonious VDJ recombination scenarios. A later analysis defined each TCR beta chain by its CDR3 amino acid sequence plus V-gene family, and excluded reads lacking a unique V-gene family. In a later analysis, around 650 highly shared, low-generation-probability nucleotide sequences were removed to address suspected cross-contamination and a sequencing artifact. In a later analysis, a clonal expansion index for each public chain was calculated from normalized within-repertoire ranks of inferred template counts. In a later analysis, generation probabilities were computed with a VDJ recombination model fitted to out-of-frame rearrangements, and the resulting probabilities were checked against IGoR. In a later analysis, TCR-TCR, TCR-HLA and TCR-CMV co-occurrence was scored with hypergeometric tests, and a repertoire-size bias correction was applied to TCR pairs. In a later analysis, false discovery rates were estimated by permuting HLA or CMV assignments 20 times. A later analysis grouped co-occurring TCRs with DBSCAN, adding TCRdist sequence similarity when clustering within HLA-allele-positive subsets. Repertoires with fewer than 30,000 or more than 120,000 public chains were left out of co-occurrence clustering, as were about five repertoires with anomalous nucleotide sharing. Imported from immuneACCESS, the table was reduced by TCRdb to in-frame sequences with V and J called. These copies leave out some clones; in studies compared against another copy, an unresolved V gene accounts for under half, and the cause of the remainder is not known. V, J and clone size are those of that table, while D and trimming were read from the DNA. Within this sample are 100,000 to 150,000 clones, with under 85% of them counted one time only. Of the sample, roughly 6% is held by the ten largest clones.

This TCR was recovered from a woman between 50 and 59 years old in good health and CMV-seropositive. The chain joins TRBV5-1 to TRBJ1-5, with TRBD1 perhaps the D gene, on 6 matching bases. Material: PBMCs. This receptor carries the CDR3 CASSLGGSNQPQHF. The DNA sequence reads TGCGCCAGCAGCTTAGGGGGTAGCAATCAGCCCCAGCATTTT.